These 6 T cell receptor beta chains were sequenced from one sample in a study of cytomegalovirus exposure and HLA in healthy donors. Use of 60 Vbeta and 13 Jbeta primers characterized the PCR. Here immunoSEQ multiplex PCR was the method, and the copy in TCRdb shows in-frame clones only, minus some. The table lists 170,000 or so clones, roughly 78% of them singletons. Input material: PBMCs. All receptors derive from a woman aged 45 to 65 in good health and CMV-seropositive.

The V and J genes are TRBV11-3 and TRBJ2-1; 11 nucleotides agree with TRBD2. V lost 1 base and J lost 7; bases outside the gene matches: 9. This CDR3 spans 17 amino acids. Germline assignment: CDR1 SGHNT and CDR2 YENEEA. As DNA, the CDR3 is TGTGCCAGCAGCTTAGGTACTAGCGGGGGAGGGTGGAATGAGCAGTTCTTC. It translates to CASSLGTSGGGWNEQFF. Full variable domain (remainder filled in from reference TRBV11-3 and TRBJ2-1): EAGVVQSPRYKIIEKKQPVAFWCNPISGHNTLYWYLQNLGQGPELLIRYENEEAVDDSQLPKDRFSAERLKGVDSTLKIQPAELGDSAVYLCASSLGTSGGGWNEQFFGPGTRLTVL.

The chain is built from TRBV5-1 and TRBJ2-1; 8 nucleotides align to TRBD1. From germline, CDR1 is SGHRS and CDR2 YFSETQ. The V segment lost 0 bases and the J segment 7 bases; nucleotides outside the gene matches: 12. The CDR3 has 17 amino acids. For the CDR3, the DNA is TGCGCCAGCAGCTTGGCCCCCGCAGGGGGCGCGCGAAATGAGCAGTTCTTC. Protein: CASSLAPAGGARNEQFF.

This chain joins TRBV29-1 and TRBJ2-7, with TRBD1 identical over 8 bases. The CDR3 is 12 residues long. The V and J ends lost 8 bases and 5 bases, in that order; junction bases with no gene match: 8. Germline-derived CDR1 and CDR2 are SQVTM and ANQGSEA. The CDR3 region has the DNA TGCAGCACTAGGACAGGGAGCAACGAGCAGTACTTC. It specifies CSTRTGSNEQYF.

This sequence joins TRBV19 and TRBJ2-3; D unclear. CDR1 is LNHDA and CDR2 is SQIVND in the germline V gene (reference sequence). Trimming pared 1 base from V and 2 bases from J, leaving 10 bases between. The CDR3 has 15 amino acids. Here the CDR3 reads CASSIGAAATDTQYF. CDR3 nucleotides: TGTGCCAGTAGTATAGGGGCAGCCGCCACAGATACGCAGTATTTT.

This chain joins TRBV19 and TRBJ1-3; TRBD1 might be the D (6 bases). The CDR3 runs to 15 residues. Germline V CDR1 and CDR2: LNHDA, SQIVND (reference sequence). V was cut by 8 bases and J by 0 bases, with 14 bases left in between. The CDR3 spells CASSTRQVSGNTIYF. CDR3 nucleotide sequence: TGTGCCAGTTCTACTAGACAGGTCTCTGGAAACACCATATATTTT. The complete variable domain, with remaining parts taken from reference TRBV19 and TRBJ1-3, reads DGGITQSPKYLFRKEGQNVTLSCEQNLNHDAMYWYRQDPGQGLRLIYYSQIVNDFQKGDIAEGYSVSREKKESFPLTVTSAQKNPTAFYLCASSTRQVSGNTIYFGEGSWLTVV.

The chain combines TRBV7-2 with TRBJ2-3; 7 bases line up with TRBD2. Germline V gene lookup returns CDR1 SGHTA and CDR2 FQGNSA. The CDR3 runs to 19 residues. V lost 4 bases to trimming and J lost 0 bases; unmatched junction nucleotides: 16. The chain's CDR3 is CASSSRPAISGLSTDTQYF. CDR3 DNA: TGTGCCAGCAGCTCGAGACCCGCAATTAGCGGGCTGAGCACAGATACGCAGTATTTT.